A selection of T cell receptor beta chains follows, all from one sample in a study of CD8+CD57+ T cells in acquired aplastic anemia. TCRdb re-analysed the reads in MiXCR, keeping a single row per CDR3 protein. Here the sample spans more than 250,000 distinct CDR3 sequences, roughly 82% being singletons. Input material: sorted CD4+, CD8+, or CD8+CD57+ T cells (not recorded which) from PBMCs. Receptors were obtained from a human donor with aplastic anemia. The CDR3 runs from the conserved cysteine through the conserved F or W. Each record gives: V gene, D gene, CDR3 protein. D genes are given only for firm matches.

v_gene: TRBV7-6; d_gene: -; CDR3aa: CASSLAPTDTQYFQYF
v_gene: TRBV5-6; d_gene: -; CDR3aa: CASSLGGVGRQPQHF
v_gene: TRBV20-1; d_gene: -; CDR3aa: CSARVGGMNTEAFF
v_gene: TRBV7-7; d_gene: TRBD1; CDR3aa: CASSLIGQGADEQFF
v_gene: TRBV19; d_gene: TRBD2; CDR3aa: CASSPTLADNEQFF
v_gene: TRBV20-1; d_gene: TRBD2; CDR3aa: CSARGGGTDTQYF
v_gene: TRBV5-8; d_gene: TRBD2; CDR3aa: CASSTGRVETQYF
v_gene: TRBV2; d_gene: -; CDR3aa: CASSEGVTTETQYF
v_gene: TRBV7-2; d_gene: TRBD2; CDR3aa: CASSNGPGTSVYEQYF
v_gene: TRBV7-2; d_gene: -; CDR3aa: CASSIGPESPETQYF
v_gene: TRBV9; d_gene: -; CDR3aa: CASSRGSETQSLYF
v_gene: TRBV20-1; d_gene: -; CDR3aa: CSAKTEYNSPLHF
v_gene: TRBV12-1; d_gene: -; CDR3aa: CASSSRRTSGNNEQFF
v_gene: TRBV5-5; d_gene: -; CDR3aa: CASSLLDRGLDYGYTF
v_gene: TRBV7-9; d_gene: TRBD2; CDR3aa: CASSSGTSGELFF
v_gene: TRBV9; d_gene: -; CDR3aa: CASTRAGGTGALFLTF
v_gene: TRBV5-6; d_gene: -; CDR3aa: CASSLDRKSVQYF
v_gene: TRBV12-3/TRBV12-4; d_gene: TRBD1; CDR3aa: CATALTGGADYGYTF
v_gene: TRBV11-2; d_gene: TRBD2; CDR3aa: CASSRGGGYGQDEQFF
v_gene: TRBV7-2; d_gene: -; CDR3aa: CASSLAGYADYGNTF
v_gene: TRBV5-1; d_gene: TRBD1; CDR3aa: CASSLEDRGENTEAFF
v_gene: TRBV19; d_gene: -; CDR3aa: CASSIEEIRTKNQPQHF
v_gene: TRBV2; d_gene: -; CDR3aa: CASSATSTYTQYF
v_gene: TRBV7-3; d_gene: TRBD2; CDR3aa: CASSFESSGGRDEQFF
v_gene: TRBV20-1; d_gene: -; CDR3aa: CSARDISNYGYTF
v_gene: TRBV11-3; d_gene: -; CDR3aa: CASSDRGIAYEQYF
v_gene: TRBV2; d_gene: -; CDR3aa: CASGDGGGPTPQYF
v_gene: TRBV2; d_gene: -; CDR3aa: CASSSTSFHNEQYF
v_gene: TRBV24-1; d_gene: -; CDR3aa: CAISELLKGFF
v_gene: TRBV19; d_gene: TRBD1; CDR3aa: CASSKGRGTYEQYF
v_gene: TRBV7-8; d_gene: TRBD2; CDR3aa: CASSQAGGPGQEEQFF
v_gene: TRBV9; d_gene: -; CDR3aa: CASRSLRGYSHIYF
v_gene: TRBV11-3; d_gene: TRBD1; CDR3aa: CASSLDLTGNTEAQHF
v_gene: TRBV12-3/TRBV12-4; d_gene: -; CDR3aa: CASSSGVGYTF
v_gene: TRBV5-1; d_gene: TRBD2; CDR3aa: CASSQLAHTDTQYF
v_gene: TRBV10-3; d_gene: TRBD2; CDR3aa: CAISESIREGYEQYF
v_gene: TRBV5-1; d_gene: TRBD1; CDR3aa: CASSPTGQVGTEAFF
v_gene: TRBV7-8; d_gene: -; CDR3aa: CAASGDGGPDTQYF
v_gene: TRBV24-1; d_gene: -; CDR3aa: CATSVNGPFYEQYF
v_gene: TRBV5-1; d_gene: -; CDR3aa: CASSARLAGETQYF
v_gene: TRBV9; d_gene: -; CDR3aa: CASGGAGNIQYFAEAFF
v_gene: TRBV11-2; d_gene: -; CDR3aa: CASSLDLTGRNNEQFF
v_gene: TRBV5-4; d_gene: TRBD2; CDR3aa: CASSFARETSGAYEQYF
v_gene: TRBV11-1; d_gene: -; CDR3aa: CASSPETADHTDTQYF
v_gene: TRBV7-8; d_gene: -; CDR3aa: CASSLGQRADTEAFF
v_gene: TRBV7-8; d_gene: TRBD2; CDR3aa: CASSEAGGHDKFF
v_gene: TRBV5-4; d_gene: -; CDR3aa: CASSFNGDTNYGYTF
v_gene: TRBV12-5; d_gene: -; CDR3aa: CASSATGAYSTDTQYF
v_gene: TRBV7-6; d_gene: TRBD1; CDR3aa: CASSSDRGKPPHRYTF
v_gene: TRBV2; d_gene: TRBD2; CDR3aa: CASSAAGGGQETQYF
v_gene: TRBV7-3; d_gene: -; CDR3aa: CASSPGQLEETQSFF
v_gene: TRBV2; d_gene: -; CDR3aa: CASTPFPGWNGYTF
v_gene: TRBV15; d_gene: -; CDR3aa: CATSRPSTHETQYF
v_gene: TRBV11-2; d_gene: -; CDR3aa: CASSLDPSTDTQYF